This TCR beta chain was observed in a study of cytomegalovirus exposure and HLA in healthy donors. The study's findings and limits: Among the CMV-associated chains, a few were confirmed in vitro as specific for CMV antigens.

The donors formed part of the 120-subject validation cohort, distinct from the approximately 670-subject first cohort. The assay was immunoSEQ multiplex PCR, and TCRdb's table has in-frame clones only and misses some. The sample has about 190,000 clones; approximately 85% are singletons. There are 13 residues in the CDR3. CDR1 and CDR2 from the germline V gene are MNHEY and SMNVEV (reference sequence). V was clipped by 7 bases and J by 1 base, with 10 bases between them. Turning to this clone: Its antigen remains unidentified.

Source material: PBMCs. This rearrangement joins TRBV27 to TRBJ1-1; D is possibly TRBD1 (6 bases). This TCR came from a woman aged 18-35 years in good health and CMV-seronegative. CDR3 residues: CASTPGQNTEAFF. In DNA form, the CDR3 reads TGTGCCAGCACCCCGGGACAGAACACTGAAGCTTTCTTT.